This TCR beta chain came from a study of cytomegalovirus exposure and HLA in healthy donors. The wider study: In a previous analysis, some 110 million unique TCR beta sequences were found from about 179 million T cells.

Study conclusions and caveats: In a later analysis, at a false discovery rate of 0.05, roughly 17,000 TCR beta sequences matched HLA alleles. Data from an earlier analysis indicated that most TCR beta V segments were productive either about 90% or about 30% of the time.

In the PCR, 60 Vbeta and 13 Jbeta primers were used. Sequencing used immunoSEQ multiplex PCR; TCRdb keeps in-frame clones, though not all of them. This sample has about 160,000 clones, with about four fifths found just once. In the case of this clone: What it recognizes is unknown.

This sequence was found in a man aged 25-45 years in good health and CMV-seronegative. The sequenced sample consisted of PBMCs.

The CDR3, as DNA: TGCGCCAGCAGCCAAAAAAGCGGGGGCAACACCGGGGAGCTGTTTTTT. Its translation: CASSQKSGGNTGELFF. The V gene is TRBV4-3, the J gene TRBJ2-2; 8 nucleotides agree with TRBD2. The trim removed 2 bases at V and 2 bases at J, leaving 4 bases unmatched. The CDR3 runs 16 residues. Germline lookup yields CDR1 LGHNA and CDR2 YSLEER.